This paragraph reports one T cell receptor (beta chain). These data come from a study of T cell changes during pregnancy in multiple sclerosis. Germline trimming cut 3 bases from V and 4 bases from J; bases unmatched to any gene: 16. CDR3 length: 19 residues. Germline V gives CDR1 SGHRS, CDR2 YFSETQ. Sequencing was performed with immunoSEQ multiplex PCR; in TCRdb, only in-frame clones are kept and a portion is missing. The table records nearly 70,000 clones, about 91% of them present only once. Sequenced here: peripheral blood, sampled in the second trimester of pregnancy. The rearrangement links TRBV5-1 to TRBJ2-3; 11 bases agree with TRBD2. The clonotype originates from a female donor in good health, enrolled as a control in a pregnancy study. CDR3: CASSSSVRSLAGVADTQYF. In DNA, the CDR3 is TGCGCCAGCAGCTCCTCCGTCCGGTCACTAGCGGGAGTGGCAGATACGCAGTATTTT.